The following is a T cell receptor beta chain sequence with its context. Its antigen is not known. This sample was taken from a study of cytomegalovirus exposure and HLA in healthy donors. At the level of the study: A prior analysis found 90 million to 120 million unique TCR beta sequences from around 180 million T cells.

Overall study results and limits: Prior analysis indicated that the majority of TCR beta V segments exhibited productivity approximately 87% or approximately 30% of the time.

The CDR3 runs 14 residues. V was trimmed by 4 bases and J by 1 base, leaving 8 bases between them. In germline, CDR1 is MNHNY, CDR2 SVGAGI (reference sequence). A multiplex PCR was run with 60 Vbeta primers and 13 Jbeta primers. Sequenced by immunoSEQ multiplex PCR; TCRdb stores in-frame clones only, minus some. The profile covers around 180,000 clones, with more than 65% appearing a single time and about 1.3% taken by the ten largest. The specimen sequenced was PBMCs. The genes are TRBV6-6 and TRBJ1-3; no clear D gene. This TCR derives from a girl aged 2-10 years in good health and CMV-seropositive. The CDR3 bases are TGTGCCAGCAGTTCACCGGGTTCTGGAAACACCATATATTTT. It encodes CASSSPGSGNTIYF.